The next 22 T cell receptor beta chains were all read from a single sample in a study of CD8 T cells in Susac syndrome. The authors reverse transcribed roughly 0.5 to 1 ug RNA with random hexamers. From the immunoSEQ multiplex PCR reads, TCRdb called clonotypes with MiXCR, one entry per CDR3 protein. Found here are approximately 190,000 distinct CDR3 sequences, more than 90% of them singletons; the top ten hold 0.098%. Specimen: CD4+ T cells from PBMCs. These receptors were collected from a human donor with Susac syndrome.

The rearrangement links TRBV5-1 to TRBJ2-5, with 10 bases identical to TRBD2. Trimming cost V 7 bases and J 2 bases; bases outside gene matches: 5. Germline values: CDR1 SGHRS, CDR2 YFSETQ. The CDR3 loop spans 14 amino acids. CDR3 sequence (DNA): TGCGCCAGCGGAGGTAGCGGGGGGCAAGAGACCCAGTACTTC. It specifies CASGGSGGQETQYF.

This chain connects TRBV7-3 to TRBJ2-7; the match to TRBD1 covers 10 bases. The CDR3 runs 15 residues. Germline-derived CDR1 and CDR2 are SGHTA and FQGTGA. V dropped 5 bases and J dropped 1; count of bases not matched to a gene: 5. This CDR3 reads CASSAVGQGSYEQYF. The CDR3 bases are TGTGCCAGCAGCGCAGTGGGACAGGGGTCCTACGAGCAGTACTTC.

This chain uses TRBV4-2 with TRBJ1-1, with D hard to call. Germline V gene lookup returns CDR1 LGHNA and CDR2 YNFKEQ. Trimming removed 1 base from V and 7 bases from J, with 19 bases in between. The CDR3 is 16 amino acids. CDR3 in amino acids: CASSQGVNGPSVEAFF. In DNA, the CDR3 is TGTGCCAGCAGCCAAGGGGTAAACGGACCCTCCGTTGAAGCTTTCTTT.

The V call is TRBV30, the J call TRBJ1-3, with D possibly matching TRBD1 (5 bases). Germline values: CDR1 GTSNPN, CDR2 SVGIG (reference sequence). There are 11 residues in the CDR3. With 1 base removed from V and 7 bases from J, the gap between germline ends came to 5 bases. The CDR3, as DNA: TGTGCCTGGAGTGAGGGGAACACCATATATTTT. It codes for CAWSEGNTIYF.

The J gene is TRBJ1-1, the V gene TRBV29-1; 7 bases are shared with TRBD1. V shed 6 bases, J shed 0 bases, and the junction held 7 bases outside the gene matches. Germline CDR1 SQVTM, CDR2 ANQGSEA. The CDR3 is 14 amino acids. The chain's CDR3 is CSVRGGSMNTEAFF. Written as DNA, the CDR3 is TGCAGCGTCCGAGGGGGCAGCATGAACACTGAAGCTTTCTTT.

The chain recombines TRBV25-1 with TRBJ2-5, with 7 positions matching TRBD2. Looked up from germline, CDR1 is MGHDK and CDR2 is SYGVNS. The CDR3 is 15 residues long. J gave up 4 bases and V 0 bases, and 5 bases lay outside the gene matches. The CDR3 loop is CASSEYGPSGETQYF. The DNA of the CDR3 is TGTGCCAGCAGTGAATATGGTCCTAGCGGAGAGACCCAGTACTTC.

The chain links TRBV20-1 to TRBJ2-6, with TRBD2 as a possible D gene (6 bases). This CDR3 has 14 amino acids. V was trimmed by 6 bases and J by 3 bases, leaving 12 bases between them. From germline, CDR1 is DFQATT and CDR2 SNEGSKA (reference sequence). The CDR3 nucleotides are TGCAGTGCGACCCAGGGAGGTGGGGCCAACGTCCTGACTTTC. It encodes CSATQGGGANVLTF.

This clonotype was seen just once. The V call is TRBV6-2 or TRBV6-3, the J call TRBJ2-5, with a possible D match to TRBD2 (5 bases). This CDR3 has 13 amino acids. The ends were cut back, 4 bases at V and 5 bases at J, with 11 bases in the middle. Germline V gene lookup returns CDR1 MNHEY and CDR2 SVGEGT. This CDR3 reads CASSWLLGETQYF. The CDR3 DNA is TGTGCCAGCAGTTGGTTACTAGGGGAGACCCAGTACTTC.

V gene TRBV19 combines with J gene TRBJ2-7; D remains ambiguous. CDR1 is LNHDA, CDR2 SQIVND, per germline (reference sequence). This CDR3 spans 14 amino acids. The V gene lost 3 bases and the J gene lost 0 bases, with 9 bases spanning the gap. The CDR3 loop reads CASSMGSSSYEQYF. CDR3 bases: TGTGCCAGTAGTATGGGCAGCAGCTCCTACGAGCAGTACTTC.

The chain is built from TRBV3-1 and TRBJ2-7; D is uncertain. Trimming left V 4 bases short and J 5 bases short, with 18 bases between. The CDR3 extends over 15 amino acids. Germline CDR1 is LGHDT and CDR2 is YNNKEL (reference sequence). The CDR3 nucleotides are TGTGCCAGCAGCCTATCTAGGGCGGCTATGGACGAGCAGTACTTC. Its protein product is CASSLSRAAMDEQYF.

This clonotype was observed once. This chain joins TRBV30 and TRBJ2-3; 11 bases fit TRBD2. V was clipped by 3 bases and J by 2 bases; unmatched bases: 4. The CDR3 loop spans 15 amino acids. CDR1 and CDR2 (germline): GTSNPN, SVGIG (reference sequence). DNA of the CDR3: TGTGCCTGGAGCATACTAGCGGGGGCCACAGATACGCAGTATTTT. This codes for CAWSILAGATDTQYF.

This sequence joins TRBV11-2 and TRBJ1-6, with a weak D call TRBD1 (5 bases). The ends were cut back, 1 base at V and 7 bases at J, with 11 bases in the middle. Germline V lookup: CDR1 SGHAT, CDR2 FQNNGV. The CDR3 is 15 residues long. The DNA for the CDR3 is TGTGCCAGCAGCTTAGTAGCTGAGGGGAATTCACCCCTCCACTTT. This sequence encodes CASSLVAEGNSPLHF.

The CDR3 region has the DNA TGCAGCGGTGGACTAGACTATGGCTACACCTTC. It is translated as CSGGLDYGYTF. This chain joins TRBV29-1 and TRBJ1-2; D is uncertain. Germline V CDR1 and CDR2: SQVTM, ANQGSEA. The CDR3 runs 11 residues. Trimming cost V 7 bases and J 3 bases, with 9 bases left between them. Based on the CDR3 plus reference TRBV29-1 and TRBJ1-2, the full variable domain is SAVISQKPSRDICQRGTSLTIQCQVDSQVTMMFWYRQQPGQSLTLIATANQGSEATYESGFVIDKFPISRPNLTFSTLTVSNMSPEDSSIYLCSGGLDYGYTFGSGTRLTVV.

The chain couples TRBV29-1 to TRBJ2-7; D gene uncertain. V was pared by 5 bases and J by 3 bases, with 17 bases between. CDR1 and CDR2 from the germline V gene are SQVTM and ANQGSEA. This CDR3 contains 14 residues. CDR3 sequence: CSVQKSAVGYEQYF. The CDR3 DNA sequence: TGCAGCGTTCAAAAGTCCGCTGTAGGCTACGAGCAGTACTTC.

CDR3 amino acids: CASSGDRGWTQADTQYF. The CDR3 DNA reads as TGTGCCAGCAGCGGCGACAGGGGGTGGACTCAGGCAGATACGCAGTATTTT. The chain is built from TRBV9 and TRBJ2-3; 9 positions match TRBD1. Looked up from germline, CDR1 is SGDLS and CDR2 is YYNGEE. V lost 3 bases and J lost 4; bases outside the gene matches: 12. The CDR3 length is 17 residues. Full variable domain (remainder filled in from reference TRBV9 and TRBJ2-3): DSGVTQTPKHLITATGQRVTLRCSPRSGDLSVYWYQQSLDQGLQFLIQYYNGEERAKGNILERFSAQQFPDLHSELNLSSLELGDSALYFCASSGDRGWTQADTQYFGPGTRLTVL.

This sequence joins TRBV27 and TRBJ2-1; perhaps TRBD2 as D (5 bases). This CDR3 is built from 15 residues. V lost 3 bases and J 4 bases, leaving 13 bases between the germline ends. Germline V lookup: CDR1 MNHEY, CDR2 SMNVEV (reference sequence). The CDR3 DNA reads as TGTGCCAGCAGTTTTGATCGGACTGCATACAATGAGCAGTTCTTC. Protein sequence: CASSFDRTAYNEQFF.

This chain connects TRBV12-3 or TRBV12-4 to TRBJ1-5; D gene uncertain. V lost 5 bases, J lost 4 bases, and 6 bases lay in between. The length of the CDR3 is 12 residues. CDR3 residues: CASSPPNQPQHF. In DNA form, the CDR3 reads TGTGCCAGCAGTCCCCCGAATCAGCCCCAGCATTTT.

This clonotype was found a few times. The CDR3 spells CASSYSGQGYGYTF. Here the CDR3 DNA reads TGTGCCAGCAGTTACTCCGGACAGGGATATGGCTACACCTTC. The chain has TRBV6-2 or TRBV6-3 and TRBJ1-2; 8 nucleotides line up with TRBD1. V gave up 0 bases and J gave up 5 bases; unmatched junction bases: 2. CDR1 and CDR2 from the germline V gene are MNHEY and SVGEGT. CDR3 length: 14 amino acids.

V gene TRBV30 combines with J gene TRBJ2-2; TRBD1 matches at 7 bases. CDR1 is GTSNPN and CDR2 is SVGIG in the germline V gene (reference sequence). V trimming: 3 bases; J trimming: 2 bases; junction bases outside the gene matches: 3. This CDR3 is 14 amino acids long. CDR3 sequence (DNA): TGTGCCTGGAGCGGGACAGTTAACACCGGGGAGCTGTTTTTT. Translating it yields CAWSGTVNTGELFF.

This rearrangement joins TRBV29-1 to TRBJ1-3; D not certain. Deletions cut 5 bases from V and 2 bases from J, with 7 bases between. Germline V gene sequence: CDR1 SQVTM, CDR2 ANQGSEA. This CDR3 contains 12 residues. CDR3 DNA sequence: TGCAGCGTTCCAGGTCCTGGAAACACCATATATTTT. As protein: CSVPGPGNTIYF.

This rearrangement joins TRBV6-2 or TRBV6-3 to TRBJ2-7; D unresolved. Germline V lookup: CDR1 MNHEY, CDR2 SVGEGT. V was clipped by 5 bases and J by 0 bases, with 8 bases between them. The CDR3 runs to 13 residues. In DNA form, the CDR3 reads TGTGCCAGCAGTCGTCCTAGCTCCTACGAGCAGTACTTC. Translation: CASSRPSSYEQYF.

The gene calls are TRBV20-1 and TRBJ2-3, with 9 bases that match TRBD2. CDR1 and CDR2 from the germline V gene are DFQATT and SNEGSKA (reference sequence). There are 13 residues in the CDR3. The CDR3 sequence is CSPSGVNTDTQYF. The CDR3 DNA reads as TGCAGCCCTAGCGGGGTAAACACAGATACGCAGTATTTT.